This entry concerns a single T cell receptor beta chain. This clonotype was recorded a few times. This clone's antigen is unknown. Per-base qualities were not stored, and no clone one base away is much larger. Cut back by 2 bases and 1 base, the V and J ends lie 12 bases apart. CDR1 and CDR2 are read off the germline V gene as MNHEY and SVGEGT. The CDR3 runs 15 amino acids, cysteine and phenylalanine included. Only the CDR3 region is kept as DNA, spanning 45 bases read in frame from base 1. The treatment or condition label for this specimen denotes: allogeneic hematopoietic cell transplantation with graft depleted of TCRalphabeta T cells and CD19 B cells. Transplant recipients were children who received TCRalphabeta/CD19-depleted allogeneic hematopoietic cell grafts. The data are from a study of T-cell reconstitution after alpha-beta-depleted transplantation in children (dated by TCRdb to about 2016). In the study overall: Using TCR repertoire profiling, the study quantitatively followed how T-cell immune reconstitution unfolded in children after TCRalphabeta/CD19-depleted allogeneic hematopoietic cell transplantation.

The library was produced with PCR. The run used an Illumina HiSeq 2500. Molecular barcoding was employed in the preparation of TCR libraries, with unique molecular identifiers being used to normalize TCRbeta repertoire quantification. TCRdb cleaned the public reads at Q25 with fastp, built clones with MiXCR and kept in-frame beta chains. All rows with the same CDR3 protein become a single entry with the most common DNA and genes. For this sample there are 450,000 to 550,000 distinct CDR3 sequences; more than 9.5% appear just once. The top ten clonotypes cover roughly 15% of the sample. The investigation overall reported the following: The high TCRbeta diversity at day 60 in some patients was ascribed to recipient T cells and intrathymic progenitors that had survived conditioning. Over subsequent months, a decline in hyperexpanded clone frequencies was noted, and after one year, T-cell counts and TCRbeta diversity were mostly ascribed to newly produced T cells. The apparently early alphabetaT-cell count recovery about two months after transplant was reportedly dependent on only several hundred rapidly expanded clones derived from non-depleted graft cells.

The TCR comes from a female patient between 2 and 10 years old who had a stem cell transplant for aplastic anemia, so the T cells may come from the graft donor. The V gene is TRBV6-2 or TRBV6-3 and the J gene is TRBJ2-7; the D gene is possibly TRBD2, with 6 bases matching. Specimen: PBMCs, mostly from graft donor cells, collected 180 days after TCRalphabeta/CD19-depleted stem cell transplant. The base sequence is TGTGCCAGCAGTTACGTCTGGGGACTTTCCTACGAGCAGTACTTC. The encoded protein is CASSYVWGLSYEQYF.